One T cell receptor beta chain is described in this entry. What it binds is not known. These data are taken from a study of cytomegalovirus exposure and HLA in healthy donors. Study findings and constraints: The classifier reportedly diagnosed cytomegalovirus status with high sensitivity and specificity. There were about 160 TCR beta chains listed as cytomegalovirus-associated.

This CDR3 comprises 13 residues. The germline V and J ends were trimmed by 1 base and 7 bases, with 11 bases remaining between them. Per the germline V gene, CDR1 is MDHEN and CDR2 is SYDVKM. The PCR was carried out with 60 Vbeta primers and 13 Jbeta primers. The authors' processing: A later analysis counted about 80 million unique TCR beta chains, 9.5 million to 13 million shared. The data were produced by immunoSEQ multiplex PCR, yet TCRdb's version contains in-frame clones alone and is incomplete. For V, J and clone size, that table is used; D and trimming come from the DNA. Of fewer than 200,000 clones in the sample, more than 80% were seen once. Healthy people donating bone marrow made up the donors.

The clonotype comes from a woman between 18 and 29 years old in good health and CMV-seronegative. The chain has TRBV28 and TRBJ2-7; D unclear. The sequencing sample was made of PBMCs. As DNA, the CDR3 is TGTGCCAGCAGTTTATCTCTTGTATTGGAGCAGTACTTC. Its translation is CASSLSLVLEQYF.